This T cell receptor (beta chain) was recorded in a study of type 1 regulatory T cells. Study-wide context: T-allo10 is a Tr1-enriched, alloantigen-specific CD4 T cell product made in vitro.

This clonotype was picked up a small number of times. Its antigen is unknown. J gave up 4 bases and V 7 bases, and 9 bases lay outside the gene matches. The CDR3 loop spans 15 amino acids. Germline loops: CDR1 MNHEY, CDR2 SMNVEV (reference sequence). TCRdb recomputed calls from the reads with MiXCR, one row per CDR3 protein. Altogether roughly 71,000 distinct CDR3 sequences are present, roughly 60% being singletons, with the ten largest covering 6% to 9%. The graft donor-derived T-allo10 cells reportedly recognize host alloantigens, are anergic, and suppress alloantigen-specifically. Sample: cultured T cells, either the whole culture or a sorted T cell fraction (not recorded which). Described subset: Tr1-enriched cell product generated in vitro against host alloantigens. The sequence was collected from a human donor in good health. The chain is built from TRBV27 and TRBJ2-2, with TRBD1 matching over 7 bases. The CDR3 region is CASTKTGPGTGELFF. In nucleotides, the CDR3 is TGTGCCAGCACCAAGACAGGGCCAGGCACCGGGGAGCTGTTTTTT.